This paragraph covers one T cell receptor (beta chain) sequence. This specimen comes from a study of control samples from healthy donors and cancer patients. Germline-derived CDR1 and CDR2 are SGHTA and FQGNSA. V was shortened by 1 base and J by 1 base, with 10 bases between the two germline ends. The CDR3 is 15 residues long. Method: immunoSEQ multiplex PCR; TCRdb's copy keeps in-frame clones and lacks some. The sample consists of about 98,000 clones, roughly three quarters of them appearing once. What was sequenced was blood. The chain recombines TRBV7-2 with TRBJ1-2; TRBD1 might be the D (5 bases). The TCR comes from a woman younger than 45 in good health. Here the CDR3 reads CASSLGGSGNYGYTF. Here the CDR3 DNA reads TGTGCCAGCAGCTTAGGGGGGTCGGGTAACTATGGCTACACCTTC.